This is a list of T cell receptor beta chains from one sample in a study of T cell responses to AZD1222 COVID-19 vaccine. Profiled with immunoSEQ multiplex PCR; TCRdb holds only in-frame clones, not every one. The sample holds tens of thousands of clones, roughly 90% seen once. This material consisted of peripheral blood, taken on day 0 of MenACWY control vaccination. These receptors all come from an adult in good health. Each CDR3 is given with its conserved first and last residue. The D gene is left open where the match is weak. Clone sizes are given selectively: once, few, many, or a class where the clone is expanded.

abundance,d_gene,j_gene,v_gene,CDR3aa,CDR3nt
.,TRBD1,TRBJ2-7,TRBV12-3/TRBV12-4,CASSLGTGVQYF,TGTGCCAGCAGTTTGGGGACAGGGGTACAGTACTTC
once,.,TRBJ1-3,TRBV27,CASRLAGDGNTIYF,TGTGCCAGCCGACTCGCAGGGGATGGAAACACCATATATTTT
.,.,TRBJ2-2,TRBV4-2,CASSQDNTRYGLNTGELFF,TGTGCCAGCAGCCAAGATAACACCCGCTACGGGTTGAACACCGGGGAGCTGTTTTTT
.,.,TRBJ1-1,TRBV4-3,CASSHDQVTEAFF,TGCGCCAGCAGCCATGATCAGGTAACTGAAGCTTTCTTT
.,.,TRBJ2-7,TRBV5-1,CASSLDPRRREQYF,TGCGCCAGCAGCTTGGACCCCCGGCGTCGAGAGCAGTACTTC
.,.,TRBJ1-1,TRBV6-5,CASSYAHTELEAFF,TGTGCCAGCAGTTACGCACACACCGAACTTGAAGCTTTCTTT
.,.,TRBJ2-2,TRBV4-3,CASSQGTPTTGELFF,TGCGCCAGCAGCCAAGGCACACCTACCACCGGGGAGCTGTTTTTT
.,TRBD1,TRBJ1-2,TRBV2,CASSITRQGLNYGYTF,TGTGCCAGCAGTATAACCAGACAGGGCCTTAACTATGGCTACACCTTC
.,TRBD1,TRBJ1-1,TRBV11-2,CASSLLGQGKAEAFF,TGTGCCAGCAGCTTACTAGGACAGGGGAAGGCTGAAGCTTTCTTT
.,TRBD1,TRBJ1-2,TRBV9,CASSVGSDRVSGYTF,TGTGCCAGCAGCGTAGGTTCCGACAGGGTGAGTGGCTACACCTTC
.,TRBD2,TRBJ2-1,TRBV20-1,CSASYSAGGYNEQFF,TGCAGTGCTAGTTATTCGGCGGGGGGGTACAATGAGCAGTTCTTC
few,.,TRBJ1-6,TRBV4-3,CASSQDRGSLSYNSPLHF,TGCGCCAGCAGCCAAGATAGGGGCAGTCTCTCCTATAATTCACCCCTCCACTTT
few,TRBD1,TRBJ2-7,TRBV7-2,CASSSPTRQGEQYF,TGTGCCAGCAGCTCCCCAACTCGACAGGGAGAGCAGTACTTC
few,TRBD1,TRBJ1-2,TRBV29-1,CSVEEDRVRYYGYTF,TGCAGCGTTGAAGAGGACAGGGTGCGATACTATGGCTACACCTTC
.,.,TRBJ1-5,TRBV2,CASSVEVGQPQHF,TGTGCCAGCAGTGTGGAGGTAGGACAGCCCCAGCATTTT
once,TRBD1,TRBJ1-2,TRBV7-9,CASSSGGYGYTF,TGTGCCAGCAGCTCAGGGGGCTATGGCTACACCTTC
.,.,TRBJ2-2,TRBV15,CATSSRLNTGELFF,TGTGCCACCAGCAGCCGTCTCAACACCGGGGAGCTGTTTTTT
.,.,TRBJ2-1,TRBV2,CASRTQEQFF,TGTGCCAGCAGAACACAGGAGCAGTTCTTC
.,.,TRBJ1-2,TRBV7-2,CASSLSQGSYGYTF,TGTGCCAGCAGCTTAAGCCAGGGATCCTATGGCTACACCTTC
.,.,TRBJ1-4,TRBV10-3,CAISGDAAASNEKLFF,TGTGCCATCAGCGGGGACGCGGCAGCGTCTAATGAAAAACTGTTTTTT
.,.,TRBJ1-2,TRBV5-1,CASSGSYGYTF,TGCGCCAGCAGCGGATCTTATGGCTACACCTTC
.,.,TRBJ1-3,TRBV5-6,CASSDRSVWNTIYF,TGTGCCAGCAGCGACAGGTCGGTGTGGAACACCATATATTTT
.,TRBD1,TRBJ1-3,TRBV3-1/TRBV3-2,CASSRGTGQRSGNTIYF,TGTGCCAGCAGCCGAGGGACAGGCCAACGCTCTGGAAACACCATATATTTT
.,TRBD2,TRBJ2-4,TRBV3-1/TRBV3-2,CASSARTSGCQNIQYF,TGTGCCAGCAGCGCGAGGACTAGTGGCTGTCAAAACATTCAGTACTTC
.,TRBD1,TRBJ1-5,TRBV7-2,CASSWTGRSNQPQHF,TGTGCCAGCAGCTGGACAGGTCGGAGCAATCAGCCCCAGCATTTT
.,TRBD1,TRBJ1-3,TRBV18,CASSPNRGSGNTIYF,TGTGCCAGCTCACCAAACAGGGGCTCTGGAAACACCATATATTTT
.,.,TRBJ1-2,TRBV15,CATSGPGRGYTF,TGTGCCACCAGCGGCCCTGGTAGGGGCTACACCTTC
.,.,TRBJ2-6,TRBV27,CASSQLLSSGANVLTF,TGTGCCAGCTCACAGTTATTAAGCTCTGGGGCCAACGTCCTGACTTTC
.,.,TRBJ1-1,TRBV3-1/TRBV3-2,CASSQVAGDTEAFF,TGTGCCAGCAGCCAAGTAGCTGGGGACACTGAAGCTTTCTTT
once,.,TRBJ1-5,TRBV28,CASSPTRGSNQPQHF,TGTGCCAGCAGCCCAACCCGGGGTAGCAATCAGCCCCAGCATTTT
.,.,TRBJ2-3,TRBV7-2,CASSLVDSHLPFTDTQYF,TGTGCCAGCAGCTTAGTGGACTCCCACCTACCTTTCACAGATACGCAGTATTTT
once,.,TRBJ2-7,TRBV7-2,CASSLSQGFEQYF,TGTGCCAGCAGCTTGAGCCAGGGCTTCGAGCAGTACTTC
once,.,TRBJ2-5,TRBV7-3,CASSSMGVSGETQYF,TGTGCCAGCAGCTCGATGGGCGTCTCAGGAGAGACCCAGTACTTC
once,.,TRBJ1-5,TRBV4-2,CASSQAQRQPQHF,TGTGCCAGCAGCCAGGCGCAGCGGCAGCCCCAGCATTTT
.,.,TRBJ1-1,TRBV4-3,CASSQGRGTTEAFF,TGCGCCAGCAGCCAAGGGAGGGGGACCACTGAAGCTTTCTTT
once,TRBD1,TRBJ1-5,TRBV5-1,CASSLGGTDRYSNQPQHF,TGCGCCAGCAGCTTGGGAGGGACAGATCGTTATAGCAATCAGCCCCAGCATTTT
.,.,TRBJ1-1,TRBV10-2,CASTAGTEAFF,TGCGCCAGCACCGCGGGAACTGAAGCTTTCTTT
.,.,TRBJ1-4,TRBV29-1,CSVEDLERARHEKLFF,TGCAGCGTTGAAGATCTCGAACGGGCTCGGCACGAAAAACTGTTTTTT
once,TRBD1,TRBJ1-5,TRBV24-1,CATSDQVIQGTGDISNQPQHF,TGTGCCACCAGTGACCAGGTAATCCAGGGGACAGGGGATATTAGCAATCAGCCCCAGCATTTT